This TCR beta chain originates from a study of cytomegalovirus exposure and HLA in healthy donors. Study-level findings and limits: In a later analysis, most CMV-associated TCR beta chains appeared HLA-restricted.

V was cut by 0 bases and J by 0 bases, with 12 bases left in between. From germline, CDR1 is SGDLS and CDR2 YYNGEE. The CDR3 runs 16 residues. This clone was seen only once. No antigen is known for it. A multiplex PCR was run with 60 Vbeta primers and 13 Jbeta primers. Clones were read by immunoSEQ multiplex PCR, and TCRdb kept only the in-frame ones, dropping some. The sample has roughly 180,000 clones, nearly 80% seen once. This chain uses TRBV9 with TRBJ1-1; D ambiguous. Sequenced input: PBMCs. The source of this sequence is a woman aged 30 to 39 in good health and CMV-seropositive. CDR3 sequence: CASSVAPHDMNTEAFF. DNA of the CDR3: TGTGCCAGCAGCGTAGCCCCGCATGACATGAACACTGAAGCTTTCTTT.